Each of the 14 T cell receptor beta chains below was sequenced from the same sample in a study of cytotoxic CD8 clonotypes in ibrutinib-treated CLL (TCRdb year 2021). The library was prepared using the immunoSEQ multiplex PCR assay. TCRdb took this table from immuneACCESS and kept in-frame rearrangements with V and J called. Such tables lack part of the clones; where checked against another copy, unresolved V genes explain under half of the gap, and the rest is unexplained. Within this sample are approximately 200,000 clones, with around 70% of them counted one time only. The biggest ten clones account for roughly an eighth of the sample. What the time point label conveys for this sample: roughly 2 years on ibrutinib. The sequencing here drew on PBMCs, taken after 24 months of ibrutinib treatment. These receptors were collected from a human donor with chronic lymphocytic leukemia.

V and J are TRBV7-3 and TRBJ2-7; D gene ambiguous. The V gene lost 5 bases and the J gene lost 6 bases, with 11 bases spanning the gap. Germline V gene data show CDR1 as SGHTA and CDR2 as FQGTGA. This CDR3 contains 12 residues. The CDR3 spells CASSPRYGEQYF. The CDR3 nucleotides read TGTGCCAGCAGCCCCCGCTACGGCGAGCAGTACTTC. The full variable domain, completed using reference TRBV7-3 and TRBJ2-7, is GAGVSQTPSNKVTEKGKYVELRCDPISGHTALYWYRQSLGQGPEFLIYFQGTGAADDSGLPNDRFFAVRPEGSVSTLKIQRTERGDSAVYLCASSPRYGEQYFGPGTRLTVT.

The chain is built from TRBV29-1 and TRBJ1-2, with 7 bases aligning to TRBD1. Germline V gives CDR1 SQVTM, CDR2 ANQGSEA. The V gene end was trimmed by 7 bases and the J gene end by 7 bases; junction bases not matched to a gene: 3. CDR3 length: 10 residues. CDR3 coding DNA: TGCAGCGCGACAGGGCTTGGCTACACCTTC. Translated: CSATGLGYTF.

The chain joins TRBV18 to TRBJ2-1, with 7 bases identical to TRBD2. The V gene's germline CDR1 is KGHSH and CDR2 LQKENI. The CDR3 has 18 residues. Trimming at V came to 3 bases and at J to 6 bases, leaving 17 bases not matched to a gene. This chain's CDR3 is CASSPFTTSASGGNEQFF. The CDR3 DNA follows: TGTGCCAGCTCACCCTTCACCACATCGGCTAGCGGAGGCAATGAGCAGTTCTTC.

The table lists this clone with a few counts. The chain joins TRBV11-3 to TRBJ2-2; possibly TRBD1 for D (5 bases). V lost 3 bases and J lost 0, with 5 bases in between. CDR3 length: 14 residues. Germline CDR1 is SGHNT and CDR2 is YENEEA. The chain's CDR3 is CASSLGPNTGELFF. The CDR3 coding sequence is TGTGCCAGCAGCTTGGGGCCGAACACCGGGGAGCTGTTTTTT.

This clone was seen just once. The chain is built from TRBV25-1 and TRBJ2-2, with D unclear. The CDR3 extends over 15 amino acids. V dropped 1 base and J dropped 4 bases, with 10 bases sitting between them. The germline CDR1 and CDR2 sequences are MGHDK and SYGVNS. CDR3 bases: TGTGCCAGCAGTGAATCTCTAGGTCGCACCGGGGAGCTGTTTTTT. Translating gives CASSESLGRTGELFF.

The chain couples TRBV7-2 to TRBJ2-5; 10 bases map to TRBD2. The CDR3 consists of 15 residues. Germline-derived CDR1 and CDR2 are SGHTA and FQGNSA. The junction had 6 bases not matched to a gene; V was cut back by 5 bases and J by 3 bases. The CDR3 loop is CASSASTSGKETQYF. The CDR3 nucleotides are TGTGCCAGCAGCGCCAGTACTAGCGGGAAAGAGACCCAGTACTTC.

The chain carries TRBV4-3 and TRBJ2-7; possible D gene TRBD1, 5 bases. This CDR3 comprises 14 residues. Germline V gives CDR1 LGHNA, CDR2 YSLEER. The V end was cut by 3 bases, the J end by 4 bases, with 13 bases between. CDR3 sequence: CASSQERQSYEQYF. In nucleotides, the CDR3 is TGCGCCAGCAGCCAGGAACGACAGTCTTACGAGCAGTACTTC.

The chain is built from TRBV12-5 and TRBJ2-3; 8 nucleotides agree with TRBD2. J lost 0 bases, V lost 0 bases, and 11 bases had no gene match. The CDR3 consists of 19 residues. Germline CDR1 LGHNT, CDR2 FRNRAP. In DNA form, the CDR3 reads TGTGCTAGTGGTTTGGTACTATCCGGGAGGGGAAGAAGCACAGATACGCAGTATTTT. Protein product: CASGLVLSGRGRSTDTQYF.

The chain joins TRBV11-2 to TRBJ2-3; D is possibly TRBD2 (6 bases). The germline V and J ends were trimmed by 2 bases and 3 bases, with 12 bases remaining between them. Germline CDR1 SGHAT, CDR2 FQNNGV. The CDR3 runs 15 residues. The CDR3 DNA sequence: TGTGCCAGCAGCTTATGGGCGGGGTCGACAGATACGCAGTATTTT. Translating it yields CASSLWAGSTDTQYF.

Notes on this clone: One end of the junction varies from germline; a read error may be responsible. The chain joins TRBV2 to TRBJ1-2; D remains ambiguous. From germline, CDR1 is SNHLY and CDR2 FYNNEI. The CDR3 extends over 14 amino acids. CDR3 sequence: CASSEAGRHRGYTF. The CDR3 DNA reads TGTGCCAGCAGCGAAGCGGGGAGGCATAGGGGCTACACCTTC.

The chain has TRBV19 and TRBJ2-4; 12 nucleotides agree with TRBD2. Germline CDR1 and CDR2: LNHDA and SQIVND (reference sequence). This CDR3 comprises 15 residues. J was trimmed by 7 bases and V by 5 bases; bases with no gene match: 6. The CDR3 is CASSALAGGPNIQYF. The CDR3 region has the DNA TGTGCCAGTAGTGCTCTAGCGGGAGGGCCGAACATTCAGTACTTC. Based on the CDR3 plus reference TRBV19 and TRBJ2-4, the full variable domain is DGGITQSPKYLFRKEGQNVTLSCEQNLNHDAMYWYRQDPGQGLRLIYYSQIVNDFQKGDIAEGYSVSREKKESFPLTVTSAQKNPTAFYLCASSALAGGPNIQYFGAGTRLSVL.

This clone was observed a few times. This chain connects TRBV4-2 to TRBJ2-3; D might be TRBD2 (5 bases). The CDR3 is 17 residues long. CDR1 is LGHNA and CDR2 is YNFKEQ in the germline V gene. V was pared by 1 base and J by 0 bases, with 14 bases between. The DNA for the CDR3 is TGTGCCAGCAGCCAAGGCCCCAGCGGAGTCAGCACAGATACGCAGTATTTT. This encodes CASSQGPSGVSTDTQYF.

The rearrangement joins TRBV6-5 to TRBJ1-2; 9 bases match TRBD1. Germline V gene sequence: CDR1 MNHEY, CDR2 SVGAGI. The CDR3 consists of 16 residues. V was pared by 0 bases and J by 8 bases, with 10 bases of the junction left unmatched. The CDR3 protein is CASSYSGTGSWGGYTF. In DNA, the CDR3 is TGTGCCAGCAGTTACTCTGGGACAGGGTCCTGGGGGGGCTACACCTTC.

This clone was seen more than once but under ten times. CDR3 sequence: CASTERGGSQETQYF. DNA for the CDR3: TGTGCCAGCACCGAGAGGGGCGGAAGTCAAGAGACCCAGTACTTC. The V and J genes are TRBV7-2 and TRBJ2-5; D possibly matches TRBD1 or TRBD2 (5 bases each). The CDR3 consists of 15 residues. Trimming took off 7 bases at V and 2 bases at J, with 17 bases between the two ends. Germline values: CDR1 SGHTA, CDR2 FQGNSA. Drawing the rest from reference TRBV7-2 and TRBJ2-5, the complete variable domain is GAGVSQSPSNKVTEKGKDVELRCDPISGHTALYWYRQSLGQGLEFLIYFQGNSAPDKSGLPSDRFSAERTGGSVSTLTIQRTQQEDSAVYLCASTERGGSQETQYFGPGTRLLVL.